This T cell receptor (beta chain) comes out of a study of T cell responses to AZD1222 COVID-19 vaccine. Findings and caveats of the study: Nearly half of spike-specific TCRs reportedly target variant regions that are unmutated in the B.1.351 and B.1.1.7 variants. The sample set comprised mostly white British donors with more females, and clonal diversity was possibly underestimated.

Sequenced by immunoSEQ multiplex PCR; TCRdb stores in-frame clones only, minus some. The profile shows roughly 160,000 clones, around 90% of them singletons. V was pared by 1 base and J by 6 bases, with 6 bases of the junction left unmatched. Germline CDR1 and CDR2: PRHDT and FYEKMQ (reference sequence). The CDR3 runs 16 residues. Concerning this clone itself: The antigen remains unidentified.

J is TRBJ2-2 and V is TRBV13; 9 nucleotides match TRBD2. This receptor was identified in an adult in good health. The sequenced sample was peripheral blood, obtained on day 0 of AZD1222 vaccination. In DNA, the CDR3 is TGTGCCAGCAGCTTAGTACCGCGACTAGCGGCCGGGGAGCTGTTTTTT. This gives the protein CASSLVPRLAAGELFF.